A selection of T cell receptor beta chains follows, all from one sample in a study of a mutant IDH1 vaccine in newly diagnosed glioma. Assay used: immunoSEQ multiplex PCR; TCRdb lists only in-frame clones, some missing. The repertoire holds about 25,000 clones, 65% to 85% seen once, with over 9% in the top ten. Their antigen targets remain unknown. Sequenced material: PBMCs, taken from a glioma patient whose treatment included an IDH1 peptide vaccine. These receptors were obtained from a man aged 40-50 years with glioma. Both conserved end residues are trimmed from each CDR3. The order of the fields is V gene, CDR3 length, clone size, CDR3 protein. Size tells how often a clone was seen (once, few, many) or the class of an expanded clone, and some rows leave it out.

v_gene: TRBV27; len: 11; abundance: .; CDR3aa: ASSLLAGLEQF
v_gene: TRBV6-1; len: 13; abundance: .; CDR3aa: ASSTTSQGGGELF
v_gene: TRBV5-4; len: 14; abundance: .; CDR3aa: ASSPLASGDKETQY
v_gene: TRBV2; len: 11; abundance: .; CDR3aa: ASKDRVGEKLF
v_gene: TRBV28; len: 13; abundance: .; CDR3aa: ASSFAQGNLQPQH
v_gene: TRBV5-6; len: 11; abundance: .; CDR3aa: ASTRDRDYGYT
v_gene: TRBV15; len: 14; abundance: .; CDR3aa: ATSRDLVQGFSEQY
v_gene: TRBV4-1; len: 14; abundance: .; CDR3aa: ASSQADSRSTDTQY
v_gene: TRBV7-2; len: 12; abundance: few; CDR3aa: ASSLGQGHTEAF
v_gene: TRBV5-6; len: 11; abundance: .; CDR3aa: ATGRTPYNEQF
v_gene: TRBV27; len: 15; abundance: .; CDR3aa: ASRQMGVVEGANEAF
v_gene: TRBV6-5; len: 13; abundance: few; CDR3aa: ASSPGTGRNQPQH
v_gene: TRBV19; len: 14; abundance: .; CDR3aa: ASSRLAGSQFVEQF
v_gene: TRBV29-1; len: 11; abundance: .; CDR3aa: SVVCQNTDTQY
v_gene: TRBV7-2; len: 11; abundance: few; CDR3aa: ASSSRTGSEAF
v_gene: TRBV6-1; len: 16; abundance: .; CDR3aa: ASSERIAGGTITGELF
v_gene: TRBV12-2; len: 17; abundance: .; CDR3aa: ASRLAREAGGPISGELF
v_gene: TRBV19; len: 16; abundance: .; CDR3aa: ASSRGLAGGLNTGELF